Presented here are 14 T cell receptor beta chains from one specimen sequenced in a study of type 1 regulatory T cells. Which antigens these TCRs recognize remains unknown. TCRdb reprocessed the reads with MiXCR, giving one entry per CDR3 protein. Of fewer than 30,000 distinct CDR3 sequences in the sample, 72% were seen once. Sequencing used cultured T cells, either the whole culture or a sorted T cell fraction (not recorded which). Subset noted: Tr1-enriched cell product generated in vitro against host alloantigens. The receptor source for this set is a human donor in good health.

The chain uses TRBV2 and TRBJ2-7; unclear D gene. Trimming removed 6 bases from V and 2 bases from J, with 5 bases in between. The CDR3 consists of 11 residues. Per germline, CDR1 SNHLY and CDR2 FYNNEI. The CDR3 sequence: CASRVTYEQYF. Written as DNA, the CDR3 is TGTGCCAGCAGAGTTACCTACGAGCAGTACTTC.

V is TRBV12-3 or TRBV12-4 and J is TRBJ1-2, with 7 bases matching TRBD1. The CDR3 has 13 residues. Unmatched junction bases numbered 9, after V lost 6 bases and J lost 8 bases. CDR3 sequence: CASSLDRAWGYTF. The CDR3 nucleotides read TGTGCCAGCAGCCTCGACAGGGCCTGGGGCTACACCTTC.

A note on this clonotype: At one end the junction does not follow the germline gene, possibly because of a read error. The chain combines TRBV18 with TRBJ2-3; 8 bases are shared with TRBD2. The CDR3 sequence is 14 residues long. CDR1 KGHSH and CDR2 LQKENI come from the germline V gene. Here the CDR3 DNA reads TGTGCCAGCTCACTAAGCGGGAGCACAGATACGCAGTGTTTT. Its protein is CASSLSGSTDTQCF.

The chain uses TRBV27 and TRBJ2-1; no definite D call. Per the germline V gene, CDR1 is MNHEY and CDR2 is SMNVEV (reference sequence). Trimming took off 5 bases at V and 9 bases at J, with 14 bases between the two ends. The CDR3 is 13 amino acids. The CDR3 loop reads CASSPAPGREQFF. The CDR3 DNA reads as TGTGCCAGCAGTCCCGCACCTGGGCGTGAGCAGTTCTTC.

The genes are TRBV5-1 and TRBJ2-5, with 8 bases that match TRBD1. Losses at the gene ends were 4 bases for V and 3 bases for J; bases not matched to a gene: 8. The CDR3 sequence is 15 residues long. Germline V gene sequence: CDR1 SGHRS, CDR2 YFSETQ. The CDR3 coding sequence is TGCGCCAGCAGCCGGAAGACAGGGGTGGAAGAGACCCAGTACTTC. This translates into CASSRKTGVEETQYF.

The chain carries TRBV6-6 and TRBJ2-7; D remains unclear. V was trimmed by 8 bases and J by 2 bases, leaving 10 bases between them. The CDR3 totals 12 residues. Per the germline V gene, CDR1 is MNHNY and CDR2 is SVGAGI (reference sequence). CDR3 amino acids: CASGPTTYEQYF. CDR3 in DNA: TGTGCCAGCGGCCCTACGACCTACGAGCAGTACTTC.

The CDR3 reads CASRRTSVTGELFF. DNA of the CDR3: TGTGCCAGCCGGCGGACTAGCGTCACCGGGGAGCTGTTTTTT. The rearrangement links TRBV6-5 to TRBJ2-2, with 9 bases that match TRBD2. Germline CDR1 and CDR2: MNHEY and SVGAGI. Trimming removed 8 bases from V and 4 bases from J; junction bases left unmatched: 5. The CDR3 consists of 14 residues.

Written as DNA, the CDR3 is TGTGCCAGCAGTCCCTTAGGGAGGAAGAGGGGCACTGAAGCTTTCTTT. It specifies CASSPLGRKRGTEAFF. This sequence joins TRBV6-2 or TRBV6-3 and TRBJ1-1; the D gene is possibly TRBD1 (5 bases). The V end lost 5 bases, the J end lost 4 bases, and 20 bases lay between the germline ends. This CDR3 spans 16 amino acids. CDR1 MNHEY and CDR2 SVGEGT come from the germline V gene.

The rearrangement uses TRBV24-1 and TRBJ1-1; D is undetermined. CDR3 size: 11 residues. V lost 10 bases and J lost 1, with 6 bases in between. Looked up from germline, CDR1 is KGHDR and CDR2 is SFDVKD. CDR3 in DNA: TGTGCCACTCCAGCGAACACTGAAGCTTTCTTT. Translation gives CATPANTEAFF.

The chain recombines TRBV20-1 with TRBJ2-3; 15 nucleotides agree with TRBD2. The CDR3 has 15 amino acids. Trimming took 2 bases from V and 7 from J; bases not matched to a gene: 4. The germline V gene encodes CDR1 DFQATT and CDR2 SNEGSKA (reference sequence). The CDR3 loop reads CSARIGTSGGNTQYF. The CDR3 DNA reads TGCAGTGCTAGAATCGGGACTAGCGGGGGGAATACGCAGTATTTT.

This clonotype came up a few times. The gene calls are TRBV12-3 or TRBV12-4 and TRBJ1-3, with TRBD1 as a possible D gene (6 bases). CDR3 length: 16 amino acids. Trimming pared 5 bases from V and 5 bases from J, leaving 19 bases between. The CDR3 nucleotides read TGTGCCAGCAGTCTCCGGGGGGGGGCTCTTAGAAACACCATATATTTT. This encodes CASSLRGGALRNTIYF.

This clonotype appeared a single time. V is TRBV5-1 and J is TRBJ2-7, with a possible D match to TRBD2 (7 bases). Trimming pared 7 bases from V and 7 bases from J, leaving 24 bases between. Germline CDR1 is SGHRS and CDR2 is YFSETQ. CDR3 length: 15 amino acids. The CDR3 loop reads CASSARAGDGGEQYF. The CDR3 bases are TGCGCCAGCTCAGCTCGGGCAGGGGACGGGGGGGAGCAGTACTTC. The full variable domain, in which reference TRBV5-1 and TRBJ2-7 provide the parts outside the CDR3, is KAGVTQTPRYLIKTRGQQVTLSCSPISGHRSVSWYQQTPGQGLQFLFEYFSETQRNKGNFPGRFSGRQFSNSRSEMNVSTLELGDSALYLCASSARAGDGGEQYFGPGTRLTVT.

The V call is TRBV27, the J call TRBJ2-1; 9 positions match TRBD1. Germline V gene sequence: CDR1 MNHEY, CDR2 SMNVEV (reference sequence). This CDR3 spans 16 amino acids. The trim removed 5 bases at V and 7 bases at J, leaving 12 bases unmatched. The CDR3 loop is CASSAYLTGGGNEQFF. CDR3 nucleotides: TGTGCCAGCAGTGCCTATCTGACAGGGGGAGGGAATGAGCAGTTCTTC.

The chain's CDR3 is CASSEGGVQVYGYTF. In nucleotides, the CDR3 is TGTGCCAGCAGTGAGGGGGGAGTTCAGGTCTATGGCTACACCTTC. This chain uses TRBV6-6 with TRBJ1-2; the D gene is possibly TRBD1 (6 bases). V was trimmed by 5 bases and J by 4 bases, leaving 17 bases between them. The germline gives CDR1 MNHNY, CDR2 SVGAGI (reference sequence). This CDR3 has 15 residues.